This TCR beta chain is from a study of T cells in localized non-small cell lung cancer. Study-wide findings and caveats: Median detection of top 100 tumor clones in adjacent lung was around 60 clones. It was uninvolved adjacent lung that showed the highest T cell clonality, exceeding tumor. Prolonged overall survival went with higher T cell density in the blood. The study sequenced only one region of the tumor. As a result, intratumor heterogeneity could not be excluded and remains possible.

TCRdb's table, derived via immunoSEQ multiplex PCR, lists solely in-frame clones and lacks some. This table holds 15,000 to 25,000 clones, about 91% found once. The table lists this clone with a count of one. Antigen unknown. The CDR3 is made up of 13 amino acids. With V trimmed by 6 bases and J by 7 bases, 8 bases remained unmatched. The germline V gene encodes CDR1 SQVTM and CDR2 ANQGSEA. This chain connects TRBV29-1 to TRBJ2-1, with 8 nucleotides matching TRBD2. This sequence was found in a man aged 40 to 75 with stage I lung adenocarcinoma. The sample here was peripheral blood, taken before any cancer treatment. CDR3 nucleotide sequence: TGCAGCGTCGTACCGGGACTAGGTAATGAGCAGTTCTTC. Translated, it gives CSVVPGLGNEQFF.